This paragraph reports one T cell receptor beta chain. The data were obtained in a study of blood T cell repertoires in COVID-19. Study information: The United States, Italy and Spain provided the acute and convalescent COVID-19 samples. The cDNA or gDNA used as material had been derived from T cells, B-cell-depleted T cells, or PBMCs.

Original processing methods: Amplification from reference gene primers served as the basis for estimated nucleated cell counts. Some clones are missing from TCRdb's copy, which holds only in-frame ones; the method was immunoSEQ multiplex PCR. V, J and clone size were drawn from that table, and D and trimming were deduced from the DNA. The data show under 200,000 clones, with roughly 87% seen just once and 3% to 4% held by the top ten. Trimming removed 1 base from V and 4 bases from J; junction bases left unmatched: 4. Looked up from germline, CDR1 is SGHDT and CDR2 is YYEEEE. There are 15 residues in the CDR3.

The sample was peripheral blood. The sequence was obtained from a woman in her fifties or sixties who had recovered from COVID-19. The rearrangement links TRBV5-6 to TRBJ1-5; 8 bases agree with TRBD1. The DNA of the CDR3 is TGTGCCAGCAGCTTGTTAGGACAGGGAAATCAGCCCCAGCATTTT. It yields the protein CASSLLGQGNQPQHF.